Detailed here is one TCR beta chain. Its antigen is not known. The CDR3 does not close with the conserved phenylalanine or tryptophan, likely indicating a read error. The data belong to a study of blood T cells in healthy people across ages. Overall study results and limits: Both naive CD4+ cell counts and diversity were greater in long-lived donors than in aged donors. TCR beta diversity, measured per million T cells, fell in a roughly linear way with age.

The CDR3 consists of 15 residues. V gave up 5 bases and J gave up 0 bases, with 12 bases separating them. A second roughly 6 to 12 cycle PCR used barcoded and J-beta primers. TCRdb re-called the 5' RACE reads through MiXCR, storing one row per CDR3 protein. The repertoire consists of roughly 700,000 distinct CDR3 sequences, with approximately 25% occurring once and the leading ten covering 9.4%. This same sample was also taken into another study, of T cells of mothers and their children. That investigation notes: Addition of sample barcodes and 2-4 random nucleotides occurred through the M1S primer of the second PCR.

The sequencing input was blood. The V call is TRBV12-3 or TRBV12-4, the J call TRBJ2-3; the D is unclear. The receptor comes from a boy aged 5 to 17 in good health. The CDR3: CASSPPPESTDTQYS. The CDR3 DNA reads as TGTGCCAGCAGTCCCCCCCCGGAGAGCACAGATACGCAGTATTCT.